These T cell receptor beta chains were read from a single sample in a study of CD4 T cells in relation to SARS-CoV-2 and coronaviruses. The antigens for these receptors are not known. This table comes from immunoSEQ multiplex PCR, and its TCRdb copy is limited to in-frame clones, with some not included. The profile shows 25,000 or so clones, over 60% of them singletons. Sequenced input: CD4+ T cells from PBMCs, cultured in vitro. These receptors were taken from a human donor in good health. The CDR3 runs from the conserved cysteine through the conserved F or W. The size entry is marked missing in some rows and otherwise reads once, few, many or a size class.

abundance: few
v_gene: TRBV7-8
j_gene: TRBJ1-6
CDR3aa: CASSLFVMGDSPLHF

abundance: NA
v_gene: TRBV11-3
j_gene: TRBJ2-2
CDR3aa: CASSPRTGYNTGELFF

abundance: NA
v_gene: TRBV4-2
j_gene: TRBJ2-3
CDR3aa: CASSQTDSYTQYF

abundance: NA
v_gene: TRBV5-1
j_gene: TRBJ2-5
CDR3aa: CASSLTRVQETQYF

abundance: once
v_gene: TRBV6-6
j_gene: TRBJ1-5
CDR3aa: CASSSRENQPQHF

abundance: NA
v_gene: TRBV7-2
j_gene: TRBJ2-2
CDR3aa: CASSLDRPNTGELFF

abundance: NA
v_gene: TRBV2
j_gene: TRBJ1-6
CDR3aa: CASRQEGASSPLHF

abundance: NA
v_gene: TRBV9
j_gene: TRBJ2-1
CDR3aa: CASSVLAGGYNEQFF

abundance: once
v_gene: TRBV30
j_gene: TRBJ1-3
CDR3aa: CAWSVPGTGGRRAGNTIYF

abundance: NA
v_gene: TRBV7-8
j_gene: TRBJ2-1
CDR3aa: CASSLFGPNNEQFF

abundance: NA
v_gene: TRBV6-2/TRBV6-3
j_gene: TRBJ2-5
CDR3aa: CASSYGREETQYF

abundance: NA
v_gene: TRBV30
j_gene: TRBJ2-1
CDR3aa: CAWDPGLATLGDNEQFF

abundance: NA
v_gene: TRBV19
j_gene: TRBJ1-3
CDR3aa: CATSPTHGNTIYF

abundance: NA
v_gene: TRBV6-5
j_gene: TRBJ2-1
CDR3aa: CASSYSTSGSYNEQFF

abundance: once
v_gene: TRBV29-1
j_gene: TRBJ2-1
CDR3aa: CSARDRAPDEQFF

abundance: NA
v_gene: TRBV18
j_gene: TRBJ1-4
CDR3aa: CASSPPLRLATNEKLFF

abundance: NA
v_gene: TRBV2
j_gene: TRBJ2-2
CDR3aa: CASSEMHRENTGELFF

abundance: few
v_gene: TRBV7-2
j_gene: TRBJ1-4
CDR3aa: CASSYTGGRSEKLFF

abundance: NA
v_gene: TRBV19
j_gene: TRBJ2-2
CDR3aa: CASSLSGRRGTGELFF

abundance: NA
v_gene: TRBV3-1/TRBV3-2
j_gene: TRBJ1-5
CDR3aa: CASSQGHLGLGQPQHF

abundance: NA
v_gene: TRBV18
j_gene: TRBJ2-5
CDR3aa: CASSRLAGGQETQYF

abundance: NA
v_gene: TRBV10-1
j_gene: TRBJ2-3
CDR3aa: CASSLSSTDTQYF

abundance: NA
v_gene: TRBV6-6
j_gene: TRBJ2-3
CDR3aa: CASSKLLAASTDTQYF

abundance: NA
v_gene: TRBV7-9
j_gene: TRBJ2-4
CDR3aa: CASSSPWDGTSSAKNIQYF

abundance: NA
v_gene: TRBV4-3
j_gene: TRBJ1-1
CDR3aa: CASSQERDTEAFF

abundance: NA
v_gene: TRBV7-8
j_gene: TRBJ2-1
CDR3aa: CAGSLGTGLPYNEQFF

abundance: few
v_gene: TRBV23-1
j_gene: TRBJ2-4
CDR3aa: CASSPAGGVAKNIQYF

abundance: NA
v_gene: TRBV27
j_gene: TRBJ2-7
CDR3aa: CASSKGQGIVEQYF

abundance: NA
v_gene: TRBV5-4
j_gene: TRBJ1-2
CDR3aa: CASRGGNEGAKDYGYTF

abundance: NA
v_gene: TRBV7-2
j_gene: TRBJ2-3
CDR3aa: CASSLEWERGGYTQYF

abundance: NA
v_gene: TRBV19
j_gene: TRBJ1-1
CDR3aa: CASRRGPTENTEAFF

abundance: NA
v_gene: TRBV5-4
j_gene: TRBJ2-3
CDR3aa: CASSLSSGYTDTQYF

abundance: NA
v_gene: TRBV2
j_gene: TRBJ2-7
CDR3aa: CASSWGQGGPQGEQYF

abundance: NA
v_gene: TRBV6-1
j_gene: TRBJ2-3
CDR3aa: CASSEPGQAPSDTQYF

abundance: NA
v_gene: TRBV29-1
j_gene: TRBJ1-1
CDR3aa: CSVADPLAFF

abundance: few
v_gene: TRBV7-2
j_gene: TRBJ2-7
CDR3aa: CASSITPLRSYEQYF

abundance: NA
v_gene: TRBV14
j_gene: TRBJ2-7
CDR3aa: CARIRPSYEQYF

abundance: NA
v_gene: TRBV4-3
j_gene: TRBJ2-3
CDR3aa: CASSQVSGGRDTQYF

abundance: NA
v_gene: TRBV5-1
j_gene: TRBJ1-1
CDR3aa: CASSAQGDTEAFF

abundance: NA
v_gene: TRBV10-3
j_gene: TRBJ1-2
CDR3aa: CAISESQTIGYTF

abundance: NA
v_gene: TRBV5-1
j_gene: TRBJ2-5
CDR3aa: CASRGESQETQYF

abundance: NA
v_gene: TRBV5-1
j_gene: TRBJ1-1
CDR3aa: CASSSDRPTEAFF

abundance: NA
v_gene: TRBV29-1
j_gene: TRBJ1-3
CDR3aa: CSVDGGSGNTIYF